This T cell receptor (beta chain) was identified during a study of spatial heterogeneity in lung cancer (dated by TCRdb to about 2019). About the full investigation: Beta-chain transcripts were consistently detected in greater numbers than alpha-chain transcripts, which likely reflected higher beta-chain transcript abundance. The study linked features of the TCR repertoire to counts of nonsynonymous mutations, which were determined by whole-exome sequencing of tumor tissue. The study quantitatively compared TCR alpha and beta repertoires across multiple tumor regions, matched nontumor lung and blood in non-small cell lung cancer. In tumor regions, TCR transcript counts showed a strong correlation with a T cell transcriptional module score from matched bulk RNA-seq. In the raw uncorrected reads, each unique combination of TCR and UMI appeared more than ten times on average. Both alpha and beta chains were TCR-sequenced in samples taken at surgery, namely 220 tumor regions, fewer than 80 matched nontumor lung samples and approximately 51 PBMC samples.

As to this clonotype: There is no known antigen for this receptor. No per-base quality is available; no much larger clone lies one base away.

Here is what the overall study found, with its caveats: Counts of ubiquitous and regional expanded TCRs were found to correlate with counts of ubiquitous and regional nonsynonymous mutations, respectively. Estimated TCR-seq coverage of tumor T cells was only 7% to 8.5% for alpha chains and around 13% for beta chains. A correlation was observed between the number of expanded intratumoral alpha and beta TCRs and the tumor nonsynonymous mutation count. Additional single-cell paired TCR alpha and beta sequencing was considered necessary to confirm, at a functional level, the hypothesis that regional TCRs recognize regional mutations.

Read against the paper, the sample's time point label means: sample taken at primary tumor resection. Samples were obtained from approximately 77 patients with early-stage, untreated non-small cell lung cancer from the lung TRACERx cohort. TCR sequencing used whole RNA extracted from tumor and nontumor lung tissue, or from cryopreserved PBMC samples, without cell sorting. Only patients with enough RNA available from two or more tumor regions were chosen for TCR sequencing. Before being selected, tumor and adjacent nontumor lung specimens were reviewed by a lung pathologist. Receptor amplification or capture employed 5' RACE. Reads for this sample came from a NextSeq 500. The TCR library protocol attached a unique molecular identifier to each TCR cDNA molecule to allow correction of PCR and sequencing errors. The authors' pipeline ran thus. Decombinator tools were used for TCR identification, UMI-based error correction and CDR3 extraction. Expanded TCRs were defined as those above a frequency of 2 per 1,000, corresponding to the top 1% of the tumor frequency distribution. Expanded tumor TCRs were classed as regional if statistically deemed absent (corrected P<0.05) from at least one tumor region, otherwise ubiquitous. Renyi diversity was calculated using the R vegan package after each repertoire was subsampled 100 times to 5,000 TCRs. CDR3 similarity networks were built from amino acid triplet string-kernel similarity, connecting CDR3s with pairwise similarity above 0.82. In-frame beta chains were kept once TCRdb had trimmed the public reads at Q25 with fastp and called clones with MiXCR. Every CDR3 protein is listed once, alongside the most common genes and DNA of its rows. None of the V and J calls come from the authors' own analysis; TCRdb made them. This sample gives some 5,000 distinct CDR3 sequences in total; roughly 29% of them show up just once. 23% of the sample goes to the ten largest clones.

From the germline V gene (reference sequence), CDR1 is SGHNT and CDR2 is YYREEE. Trimming costs V 2 bases and J 6 bases, and their ends lie 13 bases apart. The CDR3 measures 14 amino acids from cysteine to phenylalanine. Kept here is only the CDR3 DNA, which spans 42 bases and is read in frame from base 1. The input for sequencing was lung tumor tissue, taken at surgery. The V gene is TRBV5-4 and the J gene is TRBJ2-3; D gene: possibly TRBD1, on 5 matching bases. The receptor's source is a male donor with early-stage non-small cell lung cancer. The DNA sequence is as follows: TGTGCCAGCAGCTTACCCAGCAGGGCTGATACGCAGTATTTT. Translation gives CASSLPSRADTQYF.